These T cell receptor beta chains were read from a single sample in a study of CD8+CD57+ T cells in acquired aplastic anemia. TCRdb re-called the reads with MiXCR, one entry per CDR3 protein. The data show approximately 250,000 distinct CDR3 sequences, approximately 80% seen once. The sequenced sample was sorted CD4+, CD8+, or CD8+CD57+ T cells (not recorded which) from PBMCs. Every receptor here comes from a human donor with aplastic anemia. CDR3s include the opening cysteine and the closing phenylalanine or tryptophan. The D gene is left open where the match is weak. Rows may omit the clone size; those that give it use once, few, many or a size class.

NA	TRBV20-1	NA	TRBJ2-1	TGCAGTGCTAGCCTCGGAGATCGTTACAACAATGAGCAGTTCTTC	CSASLGDRYNNEQFF
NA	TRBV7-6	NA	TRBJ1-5	TGTGCCAGCAGCTTAGAGGCAGACCGTCAGCCCCAGCATTTT	CASSLEADRQPQHF
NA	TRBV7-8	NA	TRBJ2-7	TGTGCCAGCAGCTTAGCGGGCGGGGGCCATGAGCAGTACTTC	CASSLAGGGHEQYF
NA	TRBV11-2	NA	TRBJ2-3	TGTGCCAGCAGCATCGAGGGGGAGGATACGCAGTATTTT	CASSIEGEDTQYF
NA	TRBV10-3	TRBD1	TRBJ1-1	TGTGCCATCAGTGATCGGGACAGTCCCTCGGAAGCTTTCTTT	CAISDRDSPSEAFF
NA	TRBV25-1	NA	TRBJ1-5	TGTGCCAGCAGTGAATCGGCGTCGTATCAGCCCCAGCATTTT	CASSESASYQPQHF
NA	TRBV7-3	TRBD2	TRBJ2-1	TGTGCCAGCAGCTCCCCGGGAGGCGCCTACAATGATGAGCAGTTCTTC	CASSSPGGAYNDEQFF
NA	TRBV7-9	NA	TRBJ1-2	TGTGCCAGCAGCTTACGAAGAAGGGGGGTGAACTATGAGTACACCTTC	CASSLRRRGVNYEYTF
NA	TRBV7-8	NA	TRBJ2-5	TGTGCCAGCAGCTTACGACGAGGGTTACAAGCGCCCCAGTACTTC	CASSLRRGLQAPQYF
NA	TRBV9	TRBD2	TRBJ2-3	TGTGCCAGCGGCTTAGCTGGGACTATTCAGTATATCCAGTATTTT	CASGLAGTIQYIQYF
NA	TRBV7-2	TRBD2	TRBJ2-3	TGTGCCAGCAGCTTTACGGGCGGGAGCGGTGAGACGCATTATTTT	CASSFTGGSGETHYF
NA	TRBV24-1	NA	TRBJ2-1	TGCGCCACCCAGGTAGAAAGTGAGCAGTTCTTC	CATQVESEQFF
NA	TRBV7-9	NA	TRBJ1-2	TGTGCCAGCAGCCCGACTAACTATGGCTACACCTTC	CASSPTNYGYTF
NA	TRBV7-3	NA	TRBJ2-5	TGTGCCAGCCCTGTAGCTTCCTACGAGCAGTACTACGGCTTC	CASPVASYEQYYGF
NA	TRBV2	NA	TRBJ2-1	TGTGCCAGCAGGGCCGGGACTCTCCAGGCCAATGAGCAGTTCTTC	CASRAGTLQANEQFF
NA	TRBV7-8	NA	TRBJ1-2	TGTGCCAGCAGCTCACGGGAAGGACGCTTTGACTATGGTTACACCTTC	CASSSREGRFDYGYTF
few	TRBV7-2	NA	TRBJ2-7	TGTGCCAGCAGCCCTAGCTACAGGAAGGACGAGCAGTACTTC	CASSPSYRKDEQYF
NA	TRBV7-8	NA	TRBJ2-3	TGTGCCAGCAGCAACGGGGGCAGAGATACGCAGTATTTT	CASSNGGRDTQYF
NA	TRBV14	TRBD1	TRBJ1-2	TGTGCCAGCAGCCTAGTGTCGGGACAGTACTATTCCTACACCTTC	CASSLVSGQYYSYTF
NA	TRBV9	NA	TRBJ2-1	TGTGCCAGCTCCTGGGCGGATGCGAGAATCTTC	CASSWADARIF
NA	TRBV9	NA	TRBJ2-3	TGTGCCAGCAGCGTAGAGAGCGCCACCTATAATTCACAGTATTTT	CASSVESATYNSQYF
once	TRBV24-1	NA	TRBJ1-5	TGTGCCACCAGTTCAGGGGCGGGTCAGCCCCAGCATTTT	CATSSGAGQPQHF
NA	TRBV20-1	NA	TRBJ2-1	TGCAGTGCTAACCTTGGAGGCTACAATGAGCAGTTCTTC	CSANLGGYNEQFF
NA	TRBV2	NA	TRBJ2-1	TGTGCCAGCAGTTTTGGGGGCCAATCGAGGGTGGATGAGCAGTTCTTC	CASSFGGQSRVDEQFF
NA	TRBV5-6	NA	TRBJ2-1	TGTGCCAGCAGCTTCCCTCTACGCGGTGGGAGCGATGAGCAGTCCTTC	CASSFPLRGGSDEQSF
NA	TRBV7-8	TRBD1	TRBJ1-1	TGTGCCAGCAGGACAGCGGGACAGGGGAACCTGGACGAGTTCTTT	CASRTAGQGNLDEFF
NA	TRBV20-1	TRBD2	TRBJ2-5	TGCAGTGCTAGAGCACCCTTAGCGGGACCCCAGTACTTC	CSARAPLAGPQYF
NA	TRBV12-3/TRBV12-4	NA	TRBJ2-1	TGTGCCAGCAGTTCCCACTGGAGTAGCGGAAACAATGAGCAGTTCTTC	CASSSHWSSGNNEQFF
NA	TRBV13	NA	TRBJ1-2	TGTGCCAGCAGCGCGGTGGCATCCTATGGCTACACCTTC	CASSAVASYGYTF